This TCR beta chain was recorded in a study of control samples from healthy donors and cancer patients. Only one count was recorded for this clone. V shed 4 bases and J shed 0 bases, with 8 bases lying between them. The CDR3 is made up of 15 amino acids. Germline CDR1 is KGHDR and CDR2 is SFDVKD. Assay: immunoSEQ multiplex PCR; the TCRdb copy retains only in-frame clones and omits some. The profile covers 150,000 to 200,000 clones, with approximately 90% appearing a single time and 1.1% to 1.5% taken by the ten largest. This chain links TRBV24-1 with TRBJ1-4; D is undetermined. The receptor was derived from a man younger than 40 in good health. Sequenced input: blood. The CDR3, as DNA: TGTGCCACCAGTGACCCCAAAACAACTAATGAAAAACTGTTTTTT. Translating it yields CATSDPKTTNEKLFF.